These T cell receptor beta chains were read from a single sample in a study of T cell responses to AZD1222 COVID-19 vaccine. This table comes from immunoSEQ multiplex PCR, and its TCRdb copy is limited to in-frame clones, with some not included. The table shows 150,000 to 200,000 clones, with about 90% occurring only once. The sample consisted of peripheral blood, taken 28 days after the second AZD1222 dose. The origin of the receptors is an adult who received the AZD1222 COVID-19 vaccine. Both conserved end residues are trimmed from each CDR3. Each record gives: CDR3 length, V gene, CDR3 protein.

>12|TRBV3-1/TRBV3-2
ASSHPGQNTEAF
>12|TRBV5-1
ASSLDGRVNEQF
>11|TRBV6-5
ASSRDRTAGYT
>12|TRBV5-1
ASSDRVGSYEQY
>13|TRBV19
ASSIDRSGVYGYT
>13|TRBV6-5
ASGGGGGNGTEAF
>12|TRBV2
ASSELPDSYGYT
>14|TRBV5-4
ASSLGSGGPTDTQY
>12|TRBV6-2/TRBV6-3
ASSYRRSERGAF
>13|TRBV10-3
AISESYRDAQTQY
>12|TRBV6-5
ASSQAGNSQPQH
>11|TRBV5-1
ASSIEILSEAF
>13|TRBV6-5
ASSRAGQDNSPLH
>13|TRBV19
ASSVTGGSNEKLF
>16|TRBV9
ASSQHPRDRALVQPQH
>14|TRBV25-1
ASSEPGLAGGREQY
>13|TRBV4-2
ASSQDRGSDYGYT
>12|TRBV30
AWNLGTGVEKLF
>11|TRBV6-4
ASSDQGSGELF
>12|TRBV29-1
SVVGPGGPDTQY
>14|TRBV9
ASSVGVFRDTGELF
>15|TRBV5-4
ASSLASRVSGANVLT
>11|TRBV20-1
SASPPGDTEAF
>19|TRBV3-1/TRBV3-2
ASSQRGMGAGAPSSYNEQF
>14|TRBV11-1
ASSSSTSSYNSPLH
>14|TRBV11-1
ASSGRLAGGTGELF
>12|TRBV19
ASSIGTVYNEQF
>15|TRBV4-1
ASSQDISGGAIDTQY
>13|TRBV30
AWSVLTAYTGELF
>11|TRBV12-3/TRBV12-4
ASSLGQGRGYT
>12|TRBV5-8
ASSFGQEAYEQY
>14|TRBV7-9
ASSGRLGESYNEQF
>11|TRBV12-3/TRBV12-4
ASKQNSGNTIY
>10|TRBV11-2
ASSLATGPIN
>15|TRBV5-1
ASSFGLAGAFTDTQY
>13|TRBV30
AWGSGQGYNYGYT
>12|TRBV19
ASSMGSPNYGYT